These T cell receptor beta chains were read from a single sample in a study of cytomegalovirus exposure and HLA in healthy donors. TCRdb keeps only in-frame clones here, not all; method: immunoSEQ multiplex PCR. In the table there are about 100,000 clones, 77% of which are singletons. The sample was PBMCs. All receptors derive from a male donor in good health and CMV-seronegative. The CDR3 runs from the conserved cysteine through the conserved F or W. A D gene is named only where the DNA matches it firmly. The size field is filled for only some rows; it gives once, few, many or a size class.

v_call,clone_size,j_call,d_call,cdr3_nt,cdr3_aa
TRBV14,-,TRBJ2-3,TRBD2,TGTGCCAGCAGCCAAGTTGGGACTAGCGGGAGCCCAGATACGCAGTATTTT,CASSQVGTSGSPDTQYF
TRBV7-8,-,TRBJ1-2,TRBD1,TGTGCCAGCAGCCTTAGAACAGGGGGTGGCTACACCTTC,CASSLRTGGGYTF
TRBV30,few,TRBJ1-5,-,TGTGCCTGGTCTCAGGGTTTGGGGCTGAATCAGCCCCAGCATTTT,CAWSQGLGLNQPQHF
TRBV19,-,TRBJ1-2,TRBD1,TGTGCCAGTAGCCAGGGGGCCGGCGGCTACACCTTC,CASSQGAGGYTF
TRBV30,once,TRBJ2-7,TRBD1,TGTGCCTGGAGTAAAGGACAGGGCTACGAGCAGTACTTC,CAWSKGQGYEQYF
TRBV6-5,-,TRBJ2-1,TRBD2,TGTGCCAGCAGTTACTCTAAGCGGGGCTCCTACAATGAGCAGTTCTTC,CASSYSKRGSYNEQFF
TRBV7-8,-,TRBJ2-2,TRBD2,TGTGCCAGCAGCTATAGGACTAGCGGGCGGAACACCGGGGAGCTGTTTTTT,CASSYRTSGRNTGELFF
TRBV19,-,TRBJ2-5,-,TGTGCCAGTAGTCTGACAGACAACGGGGAGACCCAGTACTTC,CASSLTDNGETQYF
TRBV7-9,-,TRBJ2-7,-,TGTGCCAGCAGCTTAACGTCAGGGGATGAGCAGTACTTC,CASSLTSGDEQYF
TRBV9,-,TRBJ2-2,-,TGTGCCAGCAGCCCTAGTACCTTTGACAGTAACACCGGGGAGCTGTTTTTT,CASSPSTFDSNTGELFF
TRBV30,-,TRBJ1-1,-,TGTGCCTGGAGCCGTCCCCCAGCGGCTCGGAGTGAAGCTTTCTTT,CAWSRPPAARSEAFF
TRBV12-5,-,TRBJ2-5,TRBD2,TGTGCTAGTGGTGGAAAGGGCGGGGGGATCCAAGAGACCCAGTACTTC,CASGGKGGGIQETQYF
TRBV5-1,-,TRBJ1-1,TRBD1,TGCGCCAGCAGCCTCGTGAGGACAGGGGAAACTGAAGCTTTCTTT,CASSLVRTGETEAFF
TRBV6-1,-,TRBJ2-3,TRBD1,TGTGCCAGCGGAGGACAGGGTGGCACAGATACGCAGTATTTT,CASGGQGGTDTQYF
TRBV15,-,TRBJ1-5,TRBD1,TGTGCCACCAGCAGAGATCAGGGGGGCGGTCAGCCCCAGCATTTT,CATSRDQGGGQPQHF
TRBV5-1,-,TRBJ2-1,TRBD2,TGCGCCAGCAGCTTGGGTTTAGCGGGACAGTTCTTC,CASSLGLAGQFF
TRBV5-1,once,TRBJ1-4,TRBD1,TGCGCCAGCAGCGAAACAGGGGGGGTAGGAGAAAAACTGTTTTTT,CASSETGGVGEKLFF
TRBV4-1,-,TRBJ2-7,-,TGCGCCAGCAGCCCCCACCCCGACTCGTACGAGCAGTACTTC,CASSPHPDSYEQYF
TRBV6-1,-,TRBJ2-7,TRBD2,TGTGCCAGCAGTGAAGCGAGGGCGGGAGAGGGGTACGAGCAGTACTTC,CASSEARAGEGYEQYF
TRBV7-8,-,TRBJ2-7,-,TGTGCCAGCACCCACCCTGGCAGTACCTACGAGCAGTACTTC,CASTHPGSTYEQYF
TRBV30,-,TRBJ1-1,TRBD1,TGTGCCTGGACGGACAGGGGGGACACTGAAGCTTTCTTT,CAWTDRGDTEAFF
TRBV27,-,TRBJ1-5,-,TGTGCCAGCAGTTTGGGGCAGCCCTGGCAGCCCCAGCATTTT,CASSLGQPWQPQHF
TRBV27,-,TRBJ2-1,TRBD1,TGTGCCAGCAGTTACGGGACAGTATACAATGAGCAGTTCTTC,CASSYGTVYNEQFF
TRBV13,-,TRBJ2-1,TRBD1,TGTGCCAGCAGCCTACAGGGGTTCGACAATGAGCAGTTCTTC,CASSLQGFDNEQFF
TRBV6-4,-,TRBJ1-1,-,TGTGCCAGCAGTGACAGGGAAGGGGTGAACACTGAAGCTTTCTTT,CASSDREGVNTEAFF
TRBV19,once,TRBJ1-1,-,TGTGCCAGTAGTATAGGAGGTCAGACGGAAGCTTTCTTT,CASSIGGQTEAFF
TRBV2,-,TRBJ2-1,TRBD2,TGTGCCAGCAGCGCAAGCGGGAGAGAATACAATGAGCAGTTCTTC,CASSASGREYNEQFF
TRBV9,-,TRBJ2-5,-,TGTGCCAGCAGCCCACGACAGTTCCAAGAGACCCAGTACTTC,CASSPRQFQETQYF
TRBV6-5,-,TRBJ1-2,-,TGTGCCGTAGGACCCGGGACACCGTCGGGCTACACCTTC,CAVGPGTPSGYTF
TRBV28,-,TRBJ2-6,-,TGTGCCAGCCGGGGGAGACCGCACTCTGGGGCCAACGTCCTGACTTTC,CASRGRPHSGANVLTF
TRBV7-2,-,TRBJ2-2,-,TGTGCCAGCAGCGCCGTGGTGGGAGTTTGGACCGGGGAGCTGTTTTTT,CASSAVVGVWTGELFF
TRBV10-3,once,TRBJ1-2,-,TGTGCCATCAGTGGGGAGGACTGGGATGGCTACACCTTC,CAISGEDWDGYTF
TRBV5-1,few,TRBJ2-7,-,TGCGCCAGCAGCTTGAAAGGCGGCGGCAGCGAGCAGTACTTC,CASSLKGGGSEQYF
TRBV5-1,-,TRBJ2-5,TRBD2,TGCGCCAGCACCTGGACTAGCGGACAAGAGACCCAGTACTTC,CASTWTSGQETQYF
TRBV9,-,TRBJ2-3,TRBD1,TGTGCCAGCAGCGCAACCGACAGGGGATTCGGAACAGATACGCAGTATTTT,CASSATDRGFGTDTQYF
TRBV6-1,-,TRBJ1-5,-,TGTGCCAGCAGAGGTATAGGAGAGCAGCCCCAGCATTTT,CASRGIGEQPQHF
TRBV5-1,-,TRBJ2-2,TRBD1,TGCGCCAGCAGTGAAATCGGGACAGCGAACACCGGGGAGCTGTTTTTT,CASSEIGTANTGELFF
TRBV25-1,-,TRBJ2-2,-,TGTGCCAGCAGTGAATCGCGTGAGCTGTTTTTT,CASSESRELFF
TRBV5-1,-,TRBJ2-5,TRBD2,TGCGCCAGCAGCTTGGAGGGACTAGGGGAGACCCAGTACTTC,CASSLEGLGETQYF
TRBV5-4,-,TRBJ2-7,-,TGTGCCAGCAGCTTCCTGACAGGAGTTAATATCTACGAGCAGTACTTC,CASSFLTGVNIYEQYF
TRBV5-1,-,TRBJ2-5,TRBD2,TGCGCCAGCAGCTTGGGGGGAGGGGAGACCCAGTACTTC,CASSLGGGETQYF
TRBV7-6,-,TRBJ2-2,TRBD1,TGTGCCAGCAGCTCGACGGGACAGGGGGTACGAAACACCGGGGAGCTGTTTTTT,CASSSTGQGVRNTGELFF
TRBV7-2,-,TRBJ1-2,-,TGTGCCAGCAGCTTAGAGGCGTCAGGGGCTGGCTACACCTTC,CASSLEASGAGYTF
TRBV18,few,TRBJ2-1,-,TGTGCCAGCTCACCCCCGGCTAGCGTGGGTGATGAGCAGTTCTTC,CASSPPASVGDEQFF